One sample yielded the 13 T cell receptor beta chains listed below, sequenced in a study of regulatory T cells in long-lasting Graves disease. Time point indicated: newly diagnosed GD, antithyroid drugs for less than 3 months. After RNA was extracted from PBMCs, the TCR library was made from it. CDR3 regions were amplified by Arm-PCR using iRepertoire HTBI primers to build TCR beta libraries. Via MiXCR, TCRdb re-called the multiplex PCR reads, giving one row per CDR3 protein. The sample has 400,000 to 550,000 distinct CDR3 sequences, roughly 17% seen once; the top ten hold over 8.5%. This sample also belongs to another study, concerning T cells in Graves' hyperthyroidism and ophthalmopathy.

The source was peripheral blood mononuclear cells (PBMCs), collected at new diagnosis, from a patient treated with antithyroid drugs. All receptors derive from a woman in her twenties or thirties with Graves disease.

This clonotype was counted many times. The CDR3 sequence: CASSVIGDNSPLHF. The DNA of the CDR3 is TGTGCCAGCAGTGTAATAGGGGACAATTCACCCCTCCACTTT. The V gene is TRBV2, the J gene TRBJ1-6; tentatively, D is TRBD1 (5 bases). CDR3 size: 14 residues. Germline values: CDR1 SNHLY, CDR2 FYNNEI. Trimming shortened V by 4 bases and J by 7 bases, and 11 bases separated the two germline ends.

This clonotype was counted at least ten times. The chain carries TRBV20-1 and TRBJ2-6, with TRBD2 matching over 13 bases. CDR1 is DFQATT and CDR2 is SNEGSKA in the germline V gene (reference sequence). CDR3 length: 16 residues. The V and J ends lost 6 bases and 4 bases, in that order; junction bases with no gene match: 6. The CDR3 bases are TGCAGTGCCGCAGGGACTAGCGGGACCGGGGCCAACGTCCTGACTTTC. Translating it yields CSAAGTSGTGANVLTF.

V and J are TRBV6-5 and TRBJ2-2, with TRBD2 identical over 11 bases. The CDR3 has 15 residues. Germline V lookup: CDR1 MNHEY, CDR2 SVGAGI. The ends lost 2 bases at V and 4 bases at J; junction bases unmatched: 0. The chain's CDR3 is CASSYGTSGTGELFF. CDR3 DNA sequence: TGTGCCAGCAGTTACGGGACTAGCGGCACCGGGGAGCTGTTTTTT.

For this clonotype: This may come from a read error, since a much larger clone is one base off. The rearrangement joins TRBV12-3 or TRBV12-4 to TRBJ2-2, with TRBD2 as a possible D gene (5 bases). The V end lost 1 base, the J end lost 7 bases, and 13 bases lay between the germline ends. This CDR3 is built from 15 residues. CDR3 residues: CASSLVSVRSGELFF. In nucleotides, the CDR3 is TGTGCCAGCAGTTTAGTTAGCGTGAGAAGCGGGGAGCTGTTTTTT.

This clonotype was detected a few times. This sequence may be a read error, since a much larger clone differs from it by one base. This chain links TRBV6-1 with TRBJ2-7; no clear D gene. The CDR3 runs 10 residues. From germline, CDR1 is MNHNS and CDR2 SASEGT. Here the CDR3 reads CAHSTNERYF. As DNA, the CDR3 is TGTGCCCACTCGACGAACGAGCGGTACTTC.

This clonotype was found many times. This rearrangement joins TRBV29-1 to TRBJ2-6; 7 bases are shared with TRBD1. Germline V gene lookup returns CDR1 SQVTM and CDR2 ANQGSEA. The CDR3 contains 14 residues. This CDR3 is CAVTGATGANVLTF. The CDR3 DNA is TGCGCGGTCACAGGGGCGACTGGGGCCAACGTCCTGACTTTC.

The chain links TRBV7-3 to TRBJ1-2; 7 positions agree with TRBD1. Losses at the gene ends were 0 bases for V and 8 bases for J; bases not matched to a gene: 9. The germline CDR1 and CDR2 sequences are SGHTA and FQGTGA. The CDR3 consists of 15 residues. CDR3 loop: CASSLTGEGAGGYTF. For the CDR3, the DNA is TGTGCCAGCAGCTTAACAGGAGAGGGGGCTGGGGGCTACACCTTC.

This clonotype has a count of ten or more. The V gene is TRBV7-9, the J gene TRBJ2-7; D is unclear. This CDR3 is 13 amino acids long. The ends were cut back, 3 bases at V and 1 base at J, with 7 bases in the middle. Germline V gene sequence: CDR1 SEHNR, CDR2 FQNEAQ (reference sequence). DNA for the CDR3: TGTGCCAGCAGCTTCGTTGAGTCCTACGAGCAGTACTTC. It yields the protein CASSFVESYEQYF.

This clonotype was recorded a few times. The V gene is TRBV15, the J gene TRBJ2-1, with 7 bases fitting TRBD1. J lost 4 bases, V lost 6 bases, and 18 bases had no gene match. Germline-derived CDR1 and CDR2 are LNHNV and YYDKDF (reference sequence). This CDR3 contains 18 residues. The CDR3 bases are TGTGCCACCAGAAAAGTACCCCCTGGGACAGATTATTACAATGAGCAGTTCTTC. This gives the protein CATRKVPPGTDYYNEQFF.

This clonotype was picked up a small number of times. The chain carries TRBV27 and TRBJ1-1; D remains ambiguous. CDR1 is MNHEY and CDR2 is SMNVEV in the germline V gene (reference sequence). The CDR3 sequence is 19 residues long. V was clipped by 5 bases and J by 0 bases, with 25 bases between them. CDR3: CASSPRDIVRGIVNTEAFF. The CDR3 nucleotides are TGTGCCAGCAGTCCACGGGATATCGTGCGTGGAATTGTGAACACTGAAGCTTTCTTT.

The rearrangement joins TRBV11-2 to TRBJ2-1; 11 bases line up with TRBD2. The germline CDR1 and CDR2 sequences are SGHAT and FQNNGV. This CDR3 is 18 amino acids long. V dropped 3 bases and J dropped 2; count of bases not matched to a gene: 9. The CDR3 spells CASSFQSEGLAAYNEQFF. Written as DNA, the CDR3 is TGTGCCAGCAGCTTCCAATCGGAGGGACTAGCGGCCTACAATGAGCAGTTCTTC.

This clonotype was detected ten times or more. The V call is TRBV5-1, the J call TRBJ1-2; weak D call: TRBD1 (5 bases). CDR1 and CDR2 (germline): SGHRS, YFSETQ. Trimming pared 5 bases from V and 4 bases from J, leaving 21 bases between. There are 16 residues in the CDR3. The CDR3 DNA reads TGCGCCAGCAGTCCGTCAGCGGGGGGGTTCGGCTATGGCTACACCTTC. Encoded protein: CASSPSAGGFGYGYTF.

Ten or more counts support this clonotype. The chain carries TRBV7-2 and TRBJ2-7; no clear D gene. The CDR3 sequence is 17 residues long. Germline V gives CDR1 SGHTA, CDR2 FQGNSA. The ends were cut back, 2 bases at V and 5 bases at J, with 22 bases in the middle. For the CDR3, the DNA is TGTGCCAGCAGCTTATTTGCATTGCAGGTGTCTCACGACGAGCAGTACTTC. Protein sequence: CASSLFALQVSHDEQYF.